These 10 T cell receptor beta chains originate from one sample sequenced in a study of blood T cell repertoires in COVID-19. Some clones are missing from TCRdb's copy, which holds only in-frame ones; the method was immunoSEQ multiplex PCR. In the table there are hundreds of thousands of clones, around nine tenths of which are singletons. Sequencing was performed on PBMCs or T cells enriched from blood (not recorded which). These receptors were collected from a woman aged 55 to 70 in a cohort exposed to, infected with or recovered from COVID-19 (not recorded which).

A single count supports this clone. At one end, the junction sequence differs from germline, possibly due to a read error. J is TRBJ1-1 and V is TRBV28; no definite D call. This CDR3 contains 14 residues. Germline V lookup: CDR1 MDHEN, CDR2 SYDVKM. Written as DNA, the CDR3 is TGTGCCAGCTGTTTTCGGGGAGCCGACACTGAAGCTTTCTTT. It encodes CASCFRGADTEAFF.

The V gene is TRBV24-1, the J gene TRBJ2-7, with TRBD2 matching 14 bases. The germline CDR1 and CDR2 sequences are KGHDR and SFDVKD. Trimming cost V 3 bases and J 5 bases; bases outside gene matches: 2. The CDR3 runs 15 residues. The CDR3 region is CATSDPGLAGDEQYF. CDR3 nucleotide sequence: TGTGCCACCAGTGATCCGGGACTAGCGGGAGACGAGCAGTACTTC.

This chain connects TRBV24-1 to TRBJ2-2; TRBD2 matches 12 bases. The length of the CDR3 is 19 residues. Trimming took 2 bases from V and 7 from J; bases not matched to a gene: 13. Germline V gene data show CDR1 as KGHDR and CDR2 as SFDVKD. CDR3 protein: CATSDSFARLAGDDGELFF. CDR3 sequence (DNA): TGTGCCACCAGTGATTCCTTCGCTAGACTAGCGGGAGATGACGGGGAGCTGTTTTTT.

The V call is TRBV3-1 (or the pseudogene TRBV3-2), the J call TRBJ2-3, with TRBD1 matching over 9 bases. Trimming took 6 bases from V and 3 from J; bases not matched to a gene: 1. CDR1 and CDR2 (germline): LGHDT, YNNKEL (reference sequence). This CDR3 contains 13 residues. CDR3 DNA: TGTGCCAGCAGAGACAGGGGGACAGATACGCAGTATTTT. Translated: CASRDRGTDTQYF.

The V call is TRBV6-5, the J call TRBJ1-2, with 7 bases lining up with TRBD1. There are 12 residues in the CDR3. Germline trimming cut 6 bases from V and 7 bases from J; bases unmatched to any gene: 5. CDR1 MNHEY and CDR2 SVGAGI come from the germline V gene. CDR3 region: CASRDRWGGYTF. The CDR3 coding sequence is TGTGCCAGCAGGGACAGGTGGGGTGGCTACACCTTC.

This rearrangement joins TRBV9 to TRBJ1-2; D possibly corresponds to TRBD1 (5 bases). The ends were cut back, 3 bases at V and 4 bases at J, with 16 bases in the middle. This CDR3 spans 15 amino acids. CDR1 SGDLS and CDR2 YYNGEE come from the germline V gene. The CDR3 spells CASSAPGGGLYGYTF. CDR3 nucleotides: TGTGCCAGCAGCGCTCCCGGGGGGGGACTCTATGGCTACACCTTC.

This clone occurred a few times. This chain joins TRBV3-1 (or the pseudogene TRBV3-2) and TRBJ1-6; the match to TRBD1 covers 8 bases. CDR1 is LGHDT, CDR2 YNNKEL, per germline (reference sequence). The CDR3 covers 14 residues. The J segment lost 9 bases and the V segment lost 3 bases, leaving 4 bases of the junction unmatched. CDR3 protein: CASSHPGGTSPLHF. CDR3 nucleotide sequence: TGTGCCAGCAGCCATCCAGGGGGCACTTCACCCCTCCACTTT.

The chain uses TRBV28 and TRBJ2-7, with 7 nucleotides matching TRBD1. The CDR3 totals 16 residues. Germline V lookup: CDR1 MDHEN, CDR2 SYDVKM. The ends lost 1 base at V and 5 bases at J; junction bases unmatched: 11. CDR3 bases: TGTGCCAGCAGTTTATTAACTGGGACAGTTTTTAACGAGCAGTACTTC. Its protein product is CASSLLTGTVFNEQYF.

V usage is TRBV30 and J usage is TRBJ2-7, with D perhaps TRBD1 (5 bases). V was clipped by 3 bases and J by 4 bases, with 10 bases between them. CDR3 length: 12 amino acids. CDR1 is GTSNPN and CDR2 is SVGIG in the germline V gene (reference sequence). The CDR3 loop reads CAWRGAGYEQYF. The CDR3, as DNA: TGTGCCTGGAGAGGAGCAGGGTACGAGCAGTACTTC.

CDR3 coding DNA: TGCAGCGTTGTCGGCTTCAGGGGCGATACGCAGTATTTT. Residues: CSVVGFRGDTQYF. The rearrangement uses TRBV29-1 and TRBJ2-3, with D perhaps TRBD1 (6 bases). Germline CDR1 SQVTM, CDR2 ANQGSEA. Trimming shortened V by 4 bases and J by 6 bases, and 14 bases separated the two germline ends. The CDR3 has 13 amino acids.